Listed here are 10 T cell receptor beta chains from one sample, sequenced in a study of cytomegalovirus exposure and HLA in healthy donors. It was with 60 Vbeta and 13 Jbeta primers that the PCR ran. Only in-frame clones appear in the TCRdb table, and some are missing; sequencing was by immunoSEQ multiplex PCR. The sample shows fewer than 250,000 clones, about 87% of them seen only once. What was sequenced was PBMCs. The receptors shown here come from a man aged 25 to 45 in good health and CMV-seronegative.

This clone was found once. The chain couples TRBV28 to TRBJ2-7; 8 positions match TRBD1. CDR3 length: 14 residues. In germline, CDR1 is MDHEN, CDR2 SYDVKM. V was pared by 6 bases and J by 0 bases, with 4 bases of the junction left unmatched. The CDR3, as DNA: TGTGCCAGCAGCCCAGGGGGCGGCTCCTACGAGCAGTACTTC. Translation gives CASSPGGGSYEQYF.

This clone appeared a single time. The chain couples TRBV5-8 to TRBJ1-2; tentatively, D is TRBD1 (6 bases). Looked up from germline, CDR1 is SGHTS and CDR2 is YDEGEE. V was cut by 5 bases and J by 10 bases, with 12 bases left in between. This CDR3 contains 11 residues. The CDR3 is CASSSGHLYTF. The CDR3, as DNA: TGTGCCAGCAGTTCGGGACACCTCTACACCTTC.

The rearrangement joins TRBV18 to TRBJ2-7; 10 bases agree with TRBD1. The CDR3 has 18 residues. Germline V gives CDR1 KGHSH, CDR2 LQKENI. V was pared by 3 bases and J by 2 bases, with 13 bases of the junction left unmatched. In DNA, the CDR3 is TGTGCCAGCTCACCCCTCACCGGGACAGGGGCCACCACCTACGAGCAGTACTTC. Amino acid sequence: CASSPLTGTGATTYEQYF.

The genes are TRBV10-2 and TRBJ2-1; 9 bases are shared with TRBD2. Germline V gives CDR1 WSHSY, CDR2 SAAADI. Trimming removed 8 bases from V and 2 bases from J; junction bases left unmatched: 7. The CDR3 runs to 15 residues. CDR3 region: CASSPRGGTYNEQFF. In DNA, the CDR3 is TGCGCCAGCTCGCCGCGGGGGGGTACCTACAATGAGCAGTTCTTC.

The rearrangement uses TRBV19 and TRBJ2-4; 10 bases are a match to TRBD1. Germline trimming cut 8 bases from V and 5 bases from J; bases unmatched to any gene: 3. CDR3 length: 13 amino acids. Germline lookup yields CDR1 LNHDA and CDR2 SQIVND (reference sequence). DNA for the CDR3: TGTGCCAGTCGTGGGACAGGGGAAAACATTCAGTACTTC. The encoded protein is CASRGTGENIQYF.

The gene calls are TRBV7-9 and TRBJ1-1; 7 nucleotides line up with TRBD1. Trimming took 2 bases from V and 1 from J; bases not matched to a gene: 1. CDR1 is SEHNR, CDR2 FQNEAQ, per germline (reference sequence). The CDR3 spans 14 residues. The CDR3, as DNA: TGTGCCAGCAGCTTAAACAGGGGGAACACTGAAGCTTTCTTT. This translates into CASSLNRGNTEAFF.

The chain employs TRBV6-6 and TRBJ1-3; possibly TRBD1 for D (5 bases). The V and J ends lost 2 bases and 7 bases respectively, with 12 bases between them. The CDR3 is 14 amino acids. In germline, CDR1 is MNHNY, CDR2 SVGAGI (reference sequence). As DNA, the CDR3 is TGTGCCAGCAGTTACGACGGTGGGGGGAACACCATATATTTT. Translation gives CASSYDGGGNTIYF.

The rearrangement joins TRBV4-1 to TRBJ2-3; 7 nucleotides align to TRBD2. J lost 2 bases, V lost 2 bases, and 10 bases had no gene match. The CDR3 totals 17 residues. CDR1 and CDR2 from the germline V gene are MGHRA and YSYEKL. CDR3 sequence (DNA): TGCGCCAGCAGCCAACTCTACGCAGGGAGGGTCACAGATACGCAGTATTTT. Amino acids: CASSQLYAGRVTDTQYF.

The J gene is TRBJ2-6, the V gene TRBV5-8, with TRBD1 matching 7 bases. Per the germline V gene, CDR1 is SGHTS and CDR2 is YDEGEE. The length of the CDR3 is 16 residues. V lost 9 bases to trimming and J lost 4 bases; unmatched junction nucleotides: 13. The CDR3 reads CATGTAQLVGANVLTF. The CDR3, as DNA: TGTGCCACCGGGACAGCCCAATTAGTGGGGGCCAACGTCCTGACTTTC.

This clone was detected only once. The V call is TRBV28, the J call TRBJ1-1; a weak D match, TRBD1 (6 bases). Germline lookup yields CDR1 MDHEN and CDR2 SYDVKM. V was pared by 4 bases and J by 4 bases, with 19 bases between. The CDR3 is 16 amino acids. The CDR3 DNA is TGTGCCAGCAGTTCAAACCGCCAGGGGTATACCACTGAAGCTTTCTTT. Protein sequence: CASSSNRQGYTTEAFF.